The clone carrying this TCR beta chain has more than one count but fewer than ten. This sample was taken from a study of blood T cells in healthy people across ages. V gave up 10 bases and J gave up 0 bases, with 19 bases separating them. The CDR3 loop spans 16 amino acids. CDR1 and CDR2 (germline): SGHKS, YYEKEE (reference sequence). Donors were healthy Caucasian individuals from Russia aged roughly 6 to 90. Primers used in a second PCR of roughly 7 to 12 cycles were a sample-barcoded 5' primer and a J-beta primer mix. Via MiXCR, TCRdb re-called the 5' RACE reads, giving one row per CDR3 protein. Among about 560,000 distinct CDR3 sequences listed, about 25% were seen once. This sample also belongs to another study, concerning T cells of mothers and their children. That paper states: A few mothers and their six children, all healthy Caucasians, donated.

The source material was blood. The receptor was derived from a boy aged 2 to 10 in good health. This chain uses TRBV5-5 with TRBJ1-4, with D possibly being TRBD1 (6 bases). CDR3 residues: CAGSLGGASTNEKLFF. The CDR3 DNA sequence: TGTGCCGGATCATTGGGGGGCGCCTCAACTAATGAAAAACTGTTTTTT.